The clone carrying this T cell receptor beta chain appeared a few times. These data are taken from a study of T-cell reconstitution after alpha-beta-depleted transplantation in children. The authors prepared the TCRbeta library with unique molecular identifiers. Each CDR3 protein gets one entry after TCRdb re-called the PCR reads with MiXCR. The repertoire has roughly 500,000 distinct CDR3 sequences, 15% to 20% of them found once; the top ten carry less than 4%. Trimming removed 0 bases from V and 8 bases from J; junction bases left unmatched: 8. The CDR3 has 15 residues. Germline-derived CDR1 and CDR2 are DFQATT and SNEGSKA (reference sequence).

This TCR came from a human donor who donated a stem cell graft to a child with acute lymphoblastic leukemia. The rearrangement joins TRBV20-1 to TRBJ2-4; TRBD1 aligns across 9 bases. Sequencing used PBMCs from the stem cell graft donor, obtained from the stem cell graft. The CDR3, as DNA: TGCAGTGCTAGAGACCTACAGGGGGCCGGGGACATTCAGTACTTC. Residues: CSARDLQGAGDIQYF.